This TCR beta chain originates from a study of shared clonotypes between healthy human individuals. Study outcomes and limitations: Few donors restricted represented genetic and exposure-history diversity.

The data were produced by immunoSEQ multiplex PCR, yet TCRdb's version contains in-frame clones alone and is incomplete. The table lists around 200,000 clones, over 50% of them singletons. In the case of this clone: Its matching antigen is unknown.

CD4+ cell separation produced CD45RA+ naive and CD45RA-negative memory subsets. The CDR3 has 13 residues. From germline, CDR1 is SEHNR and CDR2 FQNEAQ (reference sequence). Trimming shortened V by 1 base and J by 7 bases, and 8 bases separated the two germline ends. The sequenced sample consisted of memory CD4+ T cells sorted from blood. Documented subset: CD45RA-negative fraction. The V and J genes are TRBV7-9 and TRBJ2-1; D is uncertain. This sequence was found in a man between 25 and 39 years old in good health. For the CDR3, the DNA is TGTGCCAGCAGCTTAGAACTACATAATGAGCAGTTCTTC. It specifies CASSLELHNEQFF.